The source of this T cell receptor (beta chain) is a study of CD8 T cells in Susac syndrome. For the study at large: Active disease was present in six of the sequenced Susac syndrome patients, and remission in eight or nine. The Susac syndrome patients were therapy-naive, on corticosteroids, or on intravenous immunoglobulin alone at blood draw.

This clonotype was detected only once. Reverse transcription of roughly 0.5 to 1 ug RNA used random hexamers. By means of immunoSEQ multiplex PCR, TCR beta CDR3 spanning 54 Vbeta and 13 Jbeta underwent amplification. One entry per CDR3 protein, called by TCRdb with MiXCR from the immunoSEQ multiplex PCR reads. Of around 150,000 distinct CDR3 sequences listed, approximately 95% are singletons. Germline assignment: CDR1 DFQATT and CDR2 SNEGSKA (reference sequence). CDR3 size: 14 residues. The V and J ends lost 5 bases and 8 bases, in that order; junction bases with no gene match: 8. TCR beta sequences were obtained from blood CD8+ and CD4+ T cells.

The chain combines TRBV20-1 with TRBJ2-1; 11 bases are a match to TRBD2. Sequencing was performed on CD4+ T cells from PBMCs. The receptor was derived from a human donor with Susac syndrome. CDR3 sequence: CSAHPLAGGYEQFF. In nucleotides, the CDR3 is TGCAGTGCTCACCCCCTAGCGGGGGGCTATGAGCAGTTCTTC.